Listed here are 29 T cell receptor beta chains from one sample, sequenced in a study of blood T cells in healthy people across ages. A second about 6 to 11 cycle PCR used barcoded and J-beta primers. TCRdb ran MiXCR on the 5' RACE reads and lists one entry per CDR3 protein. The sample shows around 970,000 distinct CDR3 sequences, roughly half of them seen only once. The sample comprised blood. Source of these receptors: a woman in her sixties in good health.

In this sample, this clonotype turned up a few times. This sequence joins TRBV3-1 and TRBJ2-7; D gene unclear. Trimming took off 0 bases at V and 2 bases at J, with 14 bases between the two ends. The CDR3 is 16 residues long. Germline assignment: CDR1 LGHDT and CDR2 YNNKEL (reference sequence). For the CDR3, the DNA is TGTGCCAGCAGCCAAGAAGTTGGGAACGGGCCCTACGAGCAGTACTTC. The encoded protein is CASSQEVGNGPYEQYF.

The chain couples TRBV29-1 to TRBJ2-1; TRBD2 aligns across 7 bases. Trimming took 4 bases from V and 6 from J; bases not matched to a gene: 0. Germline-derived CDR1 and CDR2 are SQVTM and ANQGSEA. CDR3 length equals 11 residues. CDR3 residues: CSVVAGNEQFF. CDR3 in DNA: TGCAGCGTTGTAGCGGGCAATGAGCAGTTCTTC.

J is TRBJ2-2 and V is TRBV20-1; D call uncertain. V lost 0 bases, J lost 1 base, and 24 bases lay in between. The CDR3 is made up of 20 amino acids. Germline V gene sequence: CDR1 DFQATT, CDR2 SNEGSKA (reference sequence). CDR3 nucleotides: TGCAGTGCTAGAGATGATGGAACGGTCGTAGGAGATTTGAACACCGGGGAGCTGTTTTTT. Translation gives CSARDDGTVVGDLNTGELFF.

This CDR3 reads CASSSGTGSHEQYF. CDR3 in DNA: TGTGCCAGCAGTTCCGGGACAGGGAGCCACGAGCAGTACTTC. The genes are TRBV6-6 and TRBJ2-4; 9 bases map to TRBD1. TRBJ2-7 explains the end of the DNA better; the J call may be wrong. The CDR3 length is 14 residues. CDR1 and CDR2 (germline): MNHNY, SVGAGI (reference sequence).

The chain employs TRBV4-1 and TRBJ2-1; 9 bases fit TRBD1. CDR1 is MGHRA and CDR2 is YSYEKL in the germline V gene. The V segment lost 3 bases and the J segment 8 bases; nucleotides outside the gene matches: 8. This CDR3 region has 15 residues. CDR3 bases: TGCGCCAGCAGCCAGGACAGGGGCATTAGGGATGAGCAGTTCTTC. Protein product: CASSQDRGIRDEQFF.

V and J are TRBV4-3 and TRBJ2-4; 11 positions match TRBD1. V was clipped by 0 bases and J by 8 bases; unmatched bases: 15. This CDR3 has 19 residues. Germline loops: CDR1 LGHNA, CDR2 YSLEER. CDR3 sequence: CASSQDYKGTGGIPDIQYF. Here the CDR3 DNA reads TGCGCCAGCAGCCAAGATTATAAAGGGACAGGGGGGATTCCGGACATTCAGTACTTC.

The rearrangement joins TRBV15 to TRBJ2-7, with TRBD1 matching over 10 bases. Germline V gene sequence: CDR1 LNHNV, CDR2 YYDKDF (reference sequence). J lost 4 bases, V lost 0 bases, and 9 bases had no gene match. The CDR3 loop spans 17 amino acids. CDR3 loop: CATSRDLGQGGSYEQYF. The CDR3 DNA follows: TGTGCCACCAGCAGAGATCTCGGACAGGGGGGTAGTTACGAGCAGTACTTC.

This chain links TRBV10-2 with TRBJ2-5; D gene ambiguous. This CDR3 region has 14 residues. Per germline, CDR1 WSHSY and CDR2 SAAADI. The V end was cut by 2 bases, the J end by 1 base, with 8 bases between. CDR3 DNA sequence: TGCGCCAGCAGTGAGCTCGGCATCCAAGAGACCCAGTACTTC. It codes for CASSELGIQETQYF.

This clonotype was seen more than once but under ten times. The chain combines TRBV9 with TRBJ2-7; no firm D call. This CDR3 has 16 residues. Germline CDR1 reads SGDLS; CDR2 reads YYNGEE. The germline V and J ends were trimmed by 4 bases and 2 bases, with 19 bases remaining between them. CDR3 region: CASSHSTNNRPYEQYF. The CDR3 coding sequence is TGTGCCAGCAGCCACTCTACAAATAACCGACCCTACGAGCAGTACTTC.

The chain links TRBV2 to TRBJ1-6; D perhaps matches TRBD1 (6 bases). V gave up 9 bases and J gave up 7 bases, with 16 bases separating them. Germline lookup yields CDR1 SNHLY and CDR2 FYNNEI. The CDR3 sequence is 14 residues long. In nucleotides, the CDR3 is TGTGCCAGAGCCCCAGGGGCCAGGAATTCACCCCTCCACTTT. Encoded protein: CARAPGARNSPLHF.

The chain has TRBV20-1 and TRBJ2-1, with D possibly TRBD1 on 6 matching bases. This CDR3 has 10 amino acids. The germline gives CDR1 DFQATT, CDR2 SNEGSKA (reference sequence). The V end lost 4 bases, the J end lost 14 bases, and 12 bases lay between the germline ends. The CDR3 region is CSATGQLKFF. The DNA of the CDR3 is TGCAGTGCTACGGGACAATTGAAGTTCTTC.

This chain's CDR3 is CSLGPSGRNEQFF. In nucleotides, the CDR3 is TGCAGTCTGGGTCCTAGCGGGAGAAATGAGCAGTTCTTC. The gene calls are TRBV20-1 and TRBJ2-1; 10 nucleotides align to TRBD2. V lost 8 bases to trimming and J lost 7 bases; unmatched junction nucleotides: 8. This CDR3 is 13 amino acids long. Germline V gene sequence: CDR1 DFQATT, CDR2 SNEGSKA (reference sequence).

Turning to this clonotype: This may come from a read error, since a much larger clone is one base off. The CDR3 sequence: CASSSVDRKGSYEQYF. Here the CDR3 DNA reads TGTGCCAGCAGTTCAGTCGACAGGAAGGGCTCCTACGAGCAGTACTTC. The chain is built from TRBV28 and TRBJ2-7, with D tentatively TRBD1 (6 bases). Germline assignment: CDR1 MDHEN and CDR2 SYDVKM. The CDR3 contains 16 residues. V was trimmed by 4 bases and J by 0 bases, leaving 16 bases between them. Full variable domain (missing parts from reference TRBV28 and TRBJ2-7): DVKVTQSSRYLVKRTGEKVFLECVQDMDHENMFWYRQDPGLGLRLIYFSYDVKMKEKGDIPEGYSVSREKKERFSLILESASTNQTSMYLCASSSVDRKGSYEQYFGPGTRLTVT.

In this sample, this clonotype turned up once. The chain combines TRBV6-5 with TRBJ2-7; 8 positions match TRBD1. The CDR3 length is 16 residues. Germline trimming cut 5 bases from V and 7 bases from J; bases unmatched to any gene: 16. The germline gives CDR1 MNHEY, CDR2 SVGAGI. This chain's CDR3 is CASSNVGQVIYNEQYF. The CDR3 DNA is TGTGCCAGCAGTAACGTGGGACAGGTGATCTACAATGAGCAGTACTTC.

DNA for the CDR3: TGCAGCGTTGGGGACCGAAAGGCGGGAAAACTGTTTTTT. It yields the protein CSVGDRKAGKLFF. The chain carries TRBV29-1 and TRBJ1-4, with a tentative D call TRBD1 (5 bases). Trimming took 4 bases from V and 10 from J, leaving 16 bases between them. The CDR3 consists of 13 residues. CDR1 is SQVTM and CDR2 is ANQGSEA in the germline V gene.

The chain recombines TRBV7-8 with TRBJ2-3, with 7 bases matching TRBD1. V shed 3 bases and J 1 base; nucleotides not matched to a gene: 7. Germline CDR1 SGHVS, CDR2 FQNEAQ. The CDR3 spans 16 residues. The CDR3 spells CASSFDDRAGTDTQYF. The CDR3 nucleotides are TGTGCCAGCAGCTTCGACGACAGGGCAGGCACAGATACGCAGTATTTT.

The gene calls are TRBV28 and TRBJ1-5; maybe TRBD1 (6 bases). The CDR3 covers 11 residues. V was cut by 3 bases and J by 15 bases, with 12 bases left in between. Per germline, CDR1 MDHEN and CDR2 SYDVKM. In DNA form, the CDR3 reads TGTGCCAGCAGTTTCACAGGGTCCTGGCATTTT. As protein: CASSFTGSWHF.

This chain links TRBV27 with TRBJ2-5, with no clear D. The CDR3 is 14 residues long. Trimming took off 5 bases at V and 4 bases at J, with 14 bases between the two ends. The germline V gene has CDR1 MNHEY and CDR2 SMNVEV (reference sequence). The CDR3 loop is CASSTWGSGETQYF. CDR3 in DNA: TGTGCCAGCAGTACCTGGGGATCTGGAGAGACCCAGTACTTC.

This clonotype has a handful of counts. V is TRBV4-1 and J is TRBJ2-5; D uncertain. V lost 0 bases, J lost 7 bases, and 9 bases lay in between. Germline V gene data show CDR1 as MGHRA and CDR2 as YSYEKL. The CDR3 has 13 amino acids. The CDR3 is CASSQDGEGTQYF. CDR3 nucleotides: TGCGCCAGCAGCCAAGATGGCGAAGGGACCCAGTACTTC.

This clonotype has just a few counts. The gene calls are TRBV3-1 and TRBJ2-1; D possibly corresponds to TRBD2 (6 bases). Germline V gene sequence: CDR1 LGHDT, CDR2 YNNKEL (reference sequence). V lost 3 bases, J lost 2 bases, and 14 bases lay in between. The CDR3 is 16 residues long. The CDR3 sequence is CASSHVGGGPYNEQFF. In DNA form, the CDR3 reads TGTGCCAGCAGCCATGTGGGGGGAGGCCCCTACAATGAGCAGTTCTTC.

CDR3 in amino acids: CASSLRDMNTEAFF. CDR3 sequence (DNA): TGTGCCAGCAGTTTAAGGGACATGAACACTGAAGCTTTCTTT. The rearrangement links TRBV6-2 or TRBV6-3 to TRBJ1-1; tentatively, D is TRBD1 (6 bases). V was pared by 4 bases and J by 0 bases, with 9 bases between. The germline V gene has CDR1 MNHEY and CDR2 SVGEGT. The CDR3 is 14 amino acids.

The chain employs TRBV4-1 and TRBJ2-2; TRBD2 aligns across 14 bases. V gave up 3 bases and J gave up 7 bases; unmatched junction bases: 10. The length of the CDR3 is 18 residues. From germline, CDR1 is MGHRA and CDR2 YSYEKL. This CDR3 is CASSQRTSGRSRGGELFF. DNA for the CDR3: TGCGCCAGCAGCCAGAGGACTAGCGGGAGGTCCCGAGGCGGGGAGCTGTTTTTT.

The rearrangement joins TRBV20-1 to TRBJ2-5; D is undetermined. Germline values: CDR1 DFQATT, CDR2 SNEGSKA (reference sequence). This CDR3 is 15 amino acids long. V lost 3 bases and J lost 11, with 25 bases in between. CDR3 in amino acids: CSASSELRNYNEQYF. The CDR3 nucleotides read TGCAGTGCTAGTTCGGAGCTCAGGAACTACAATGAGCAGTACTTC.

V usage is TRBV20-1 and J usage is TRBJ2-3; 7 nucleotides match TRBD2. The CDR3 length is 15 residues. J lost 2 bases, V lost 5 bases, and 10 bases had no gene match. Germline V gives CDR1 DFQATT, CDR2 SNEGSKA (reference sequence). CDR3 nucleotide sequence: TGCAGTGCTTACGGGCTAGCGGACCTCACAGATACGCAGTATTTT. Translated, it gives CSAYGLADLTDTQYF.

The chain links TRBV5-1 to TRBJ1-5; 7 bases align to TRBD1. The germline V gene encodes CDR1 SGHRS and CDR2 YFSETQ. The trim removed 0 bases at V and 6 bases at J, leaving 6 bases unmatched. The CDR3 contains 15 residues. The DNA for the CDR3 is TGCGCCAGCAGCTTGGAATACAGGGGTCTTCAGCCCCAGCATTTT. Protein product: CASSLEYRGLQPQHF.

The V gene is TRBV7-8, the J gene TRBJ2-7; the D gene is possibly TRBD1 (6 bases). This CDR3 is 16 amino acids long. The germline V gene has CDR1 SGHVS and CDR2 FQNEAQ. The germline V and J ends were trimmed by 4 bases and 7 bases, with 23 bases remaining between them. This chain's CDR3 is CASSSSASNRVGEQYF. Written as DNA, the CDR3 is TGTGCCAGCAGCTCCTCCGCTTCAAACAGGGTAGGGGAGCAGTACTTC.

This chain connects TRBV12-3 or TRBV12-4 to TRBJ1-2; D remains unclear. The ends were cut back, 1 base at V and 4 bases at J, with 13 bases in the middle. This CDR3 is 15 amino acids long. The CDR3 DNA follows: TGTGCCAGCAGTTTAGGGGTCAGGACGCCCTATGGCTACACCTTC. It specifies CASSLGVRTPYGYTF.

This rearrangement joins TRBV5-6 to TRBJ2-5; 10 nucleotides align to TRBD2. This CDR3 is 16 amino acids long. The germline CDR1 and CDR2 sequences are SGHDT and YYEEEE. V lost 1 base and J lost 13; bases outside the gene matches: 16. CDR3 nucleotides: TGTGCCAGCAGCTTGTACGCCGGGACTAGCGTAACTGACAGGTACTTC. It specifies CASSLYAGTSVTDRYF.

The CDR3, as DNA: TGCAGTGCTGCGGACAGGCAGTCCTACAATGAGCAGTTCTTC. It specifies CSAADRQSYNEQFF. The chain couples TRBV20-1 to TRBJ2-1; 7 bases align to TRBD1. V shed 5 bases and J 1 base; nucleotides not matched to a gene: 5. Germline-derived CDR1 and CDR2 are DFQATT and SNEGSKA (reference sequence). The CDR3 runs 14 residues.